Shown below are 5 T cell receptor beta chains from a single sample sequenced in a study of early T cells in non-severe SARS-CoV-2 infection. One entry per CDR3 protein, called by TCRdb with MiXCR from the 5' RACE reads. The data show tens of thousands of distinct CDR3 sequences, with roughly 6.1% seen just once and roughly 4.9% held by the top ten. The sequenced sample consisted of whole blood. The receptors were gathered from an adult who was a healthcare worker with PCR-confirmed SARS-CoV-2 infection or an uninfected control (not recorded which).

This clonotype was seen at least ten times. This chain connects TRBV10-3 to TRBJ2-1, with 10 bases matching TRBD1. This CDR3 contains 15 residues. Trimming at V came to 3 bases and at J to 6 bases, leaving 5 bases not matched to a gene. Germline V CDR1 and CDR2: ENHRY, SYGVKD. CDR3 amino acids: CAISDGTGVFNEQFF. The CDR3 DNA is TGTGCCATCAGTGATGGGACAGGGGTCTTCAATGAGCAGTTCTTC.

This clonotype occurred many times. The chain is built from TRBV11-3 and TRBJ2-1; D is unresolved. The CDR3 contains 15 residues. Germline lookup yields CDR1 SGHNT and CDR2 YENEEA. Trimming pared 2 bases from V and 3 bases from J, leaving 11 bases between. CDR3 loop: CASSLFSQNYNEQFF. The CDR3 coding sequence is TGTGCCAGCAGCTTATTTTCGCAGAACTACAATGAGCAGTTCTTC.

This clonotype has a count of ten or more. This chain uses TRBV10-3 with TRBJ2-3, with 7 bases lining up with TRBD2. The V gene end was trimmed by 7 bases and the J gene end by 5 bases; junction bases not matched to a gene: 9. CDR1 ENHRY and CDR2 SYGVKD come from the germline V gene. The CDR3 is 14 amino acids. CDR3 coding DNA: TGTGCCATCAATTCCGGACTAGTGGGAGATACGCAGTATTTT. Residues: CAINSGLVGDTQYF.

This clonotype has at least ten counts. The V gene is TRBV9, the J gene TRBJ2-7, with 12 bases lining up with TRBD2. This CDR3 has 15 amino acids. CDR1 and CDR2 (germline): SGDLS, YYNGEE. V was pared by 4 bases and J by 3 bases, with 5 bases of the junction left unmatched. CDR3: CASSHASGRVYEQYF. The DNA of the CDR3 is TGTGCCAGCAGCCATGCTAGCGGGAGGGTCTACGAGCAGTACTTC.

The rearrangement uses TRBV12-3 or TRBV12-4 and TRBJ2-4; 9 bases align to TRBD2. J was trimmed by 8 bases and V by 5 bases; bases with no gene match: 4. The CDR3 extends over 13 amino acids. This CDR3 reads CASSASGMDIQYF. The CDR3 DNA reads TGTGCCAGCAGTGCTAGCGGGATGGACATTCAGTACTTC.